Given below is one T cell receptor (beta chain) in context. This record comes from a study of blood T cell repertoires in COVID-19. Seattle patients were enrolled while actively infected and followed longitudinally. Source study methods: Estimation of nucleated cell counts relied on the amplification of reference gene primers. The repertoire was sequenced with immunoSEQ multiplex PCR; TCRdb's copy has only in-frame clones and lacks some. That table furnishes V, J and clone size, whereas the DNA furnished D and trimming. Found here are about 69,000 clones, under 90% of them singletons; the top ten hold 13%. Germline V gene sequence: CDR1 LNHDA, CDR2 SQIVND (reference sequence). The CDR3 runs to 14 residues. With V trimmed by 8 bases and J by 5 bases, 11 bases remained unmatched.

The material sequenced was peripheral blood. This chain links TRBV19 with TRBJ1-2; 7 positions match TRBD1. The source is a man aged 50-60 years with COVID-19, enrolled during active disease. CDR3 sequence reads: CASWTGTDPYGYTF. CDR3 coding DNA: TGTGCCAGTTGGACAGGTACGGATCCTTATGGCTACACCTTC.